One and the same sample provided the 15 T cell receptor beta chains below, sequenced in a study of PD-1 blockade in classical Hodgkin lymphoma. TCRdb keeps only in-frame clones here, not all; method: immunoSEQ multiplex PCR. The sample holds about 32,000 clones, about four fifths seen once. The time point was: cycle 4 day 1 (C4D1), after more than five weeks of nivolumab. Every one of the patients relapsed after autologous stem cell transplantation (brentuximab vedotin exposure was variable). The specimen comprised peripheral blood mononuclear cells (PBMCs), sampled before the fourth cycle of nivolumab. Source of these receptors: a human donor with classical Hodgkin lymphoma.

The rearrangement uses TRBV29-1 and TRBJ2-1; D remains unclear. The CDR3 is made up of 11 amino acids. V lost 4 bases, J lost 4 bases, and 5 bases lay in between. Germline V gene sequence: CDR1 SQVTM, CDR2 ANQGSEA. Here the CDR3 reads CSVGEYNEQFF. CDR3 DNA: TGCAGCGTTGGAGAGTACAATGAGCAGTTCTTC.

This clone was picked up one time. The germline gene is not matched at one end of the junction; a read error may be the cause. The rearrangement joins TRBV7-7 to TRBJ2-2; 7 nucleotides match TRBD1. The CDR3 contains 13 residues. Germline lookup yields CDR1 SSHAT and CDR2 FNYEAQ (reference sequence). Here the CDR3 DNA reads TGTGCTAGCAGTTGGGACAGCACCGGGGAGCTGTTTTTT. It translates to CASSWDSTGELFF.

The gene calls are TRBV28 and TRBJ2-5; the D gene is possibly TRBD2 (6 bases). Germline CDR1 is MDHEN and CDR2 is SYDVKM. This CDR3 has 13 residues. V lost 0 bases and J 4 bases, leaving 6 bases between the germline ends. The CDR3 sequence: CASSLWGGETQYF. The CDR3 DNA reads TGTGCCAGCAGTTTATGGGGGGGAGAGACCCAGTACTTC. Combining the CDR3 with reference TRBV28 and TRBJ2-5 gives the whole variable domain DVKVTQSSRYLVKRTGEKVFLECVQDMDHENMFWYRQDPGLGLRLIYFSYDVKMKEKGDIPEGYSVSREKKERFSLILESASTNQTSMYLCASSLWGGETQYFGPGTRLLVL.

This clone has a handful of counts. The chain employs TRBV6-6 and TRBJ1-3; D is perhaps TRBD1 (5 bases). CDR1 is MNHNY, CDR2 SVGAGI, per germline (reference sequence). Trimming shortened V by 7 bases and J by 3 bases, and 13 bases separated the two germline ends. This CDR3 region has 14 residues. In DNA, the CDR3 is TGTGCCAGCACCCGGGAGGGGTTTGGAAACACCATATATTTT. It translates to CASTREGFGNTIYF.

The chain is built from TRBV6-5 and TRBJ2-1; D gene uncertain. Germline CDR1 and CDR2: MNHEY and SVGAGI. Trimming stripped 0 bases from V and 7 bases from J, with 10 bases between. The CDR3 sequence is 14 residues long. The CDR3 bases are TGTGCCAGCAGTTACTCGATCGGTGGGAATGAGCAGTTCTTC. Translated: CASSYSIGGNEQFF.

V usage is TRBV27 and J usage is TRBJ1-1; D is unresolved. Germline V gene sequence: CDR1 MNHEY, CDR2 SMNVEV (reference sequence). V lost 2 bases, J lost 4 bases, and 11 bases lay in between. The CDR3 totals 14 residues. CDR3 residues: CASSLTEPPTEAFF. The CDR3 nucleotides are TGTGCCAGCAGTTTAACTGAGCCACCCACTGAAGCTTTCTTT.

The sample holds a few counts of this clone. The chain joins TRBV9 to TRBJ2-3; maybe TRBD1 (6 bases). Trimming took off 1 base at V and 4 bases at J, with 19 bases between the two ends. The CDR3 sequence is 17 residues long. CDR1 is SGDLS and CDR2 is YYNGEE in the germline V gene. Written as DNA, the CDR3 is TGTGCCAGCAGCGTATCTGGGGGCATTTTTTCCGCAGATACGCAGTATTTT. Translated: CASSVSGGIFSADTQYF.

The rearrangement links TRBV11-2 to TRBJ1-2; D ambiguous. CDR1 is SGHAT, CDR2 FQNNGV, per germline. This CDR3 has 14 amino acids. Trimming left V 1 base short and J 1 base short, with 7 bases between. This CDR3 reads CASSLGTVNYGYTF. CDR3 coding DNA: TGTGCCAGCAGCTTAGGGACCGTTAACTATGGCTACACCTTC.

CDR3 sequence reads: CASSEGGPEQYV. The CDR3, as DNA: TGTGCCAGCAGTGAAGGCGGCCCCGAGCAGTACGTC. J is TRBJ2-7 and V is TRBV6-1; no reliable D call. The CDR3 extends over 12 amino acids. V dropped 1 base and J dropped 6 bases, with 7 bases sitting between them. Germline V gene sequence: CDR1 MNHNS, CDR2 SASEGT.

The CDR3, as DNA: TGTGCCAGCAGCTTTCGGGACAGGGGGTACGAGCAGTACTTC. It translates to CASSFRDRGYEQYF. The chain uses TRBV7-2 and TRBJ2-7, with 11 bases that match TRBD1. CDR3 length: 14 residues. In germline, CDR1 is SGHTA, CDR2 FQGNSA. The junction had 2 bases not matched to a gene; V was cut back by 3 bases and J by 4 bases.

V is TRBV6-6 and J is TRBJ1-4, with D tentatively TRBD1 (5 bases). The CDR3 consists of 14 residues. V shed 4 bases and J shed 3 bases, with 9 bases lying between them. Germline lookup yields CDR1 MNHNY and CDR2 SVGAGI (reference sequence). The CDR3 sequence: CASSWRQSNEKLFF. The CDR3 coding sequence is TGTGCCAGCAGTTGGCGACAGTCTAATGAAAAACTGTTTTTT.

V is TRBV11-3 and J is TRBJ2-3; perhaps D is TRBD1 or TRBD2 (5 bases each). V lost 5 bases and J lost 0, with 15 bases in between. Germline CDR1 reads SGHNT; CDR2 reads YENEEA. The length of the CDR3 is 16 residues. The CDR3 sequence is CASSDRGAISTDTQYF. CDR3 bases: TGTGCCAGCAGCGATAGAGGGGCGATAAGCACAGATACGCAGTATTTT.

The J gene is TRBJ1-1, the V gene TRBV14; TRBD1 agrees at 7 bases. CDR1 is SGHDN and CDR2 is FVKESK in the germline V gene. This CDR3 region has 16 residues. Trimming removed 1 base from V and 10 bases from J; junction bases left unmatched: 15. CDR3 DNA: TGTGCCAGCAGCCAAGGTTTCGTGACAGGGACGGGGGGAGCTTTCTTT. As protein: CASSQGFVTGTGGAFF.

This clone was observed a few times. The chain has TRBV7-9 and TRBJ1-2; D gene ambiguous. Per the germline V gene, CDR1 is SEHNR and CDR2 is FQNEAQ (reference sequence). CDR3 length: 13 amino acids. V lost 2 bases to trimming and J lost 0 bases, with 4 bases between them. The CDR3 loop is CASSLHTNYGYTF. Written as DNA, the CDR3 is TGTGCCAGCAGCTTACACACTAACTATGGCTACACCTTC. The whole variable domain, filled in from reference TRBV7-9 and TRBJ1-2, reads DTGVSQNPRHKITKRGQNVTFRCDPISEHNRLYWYRQTLGQGPEFLTYFQNEAQLEKSRLLSDRFSAERPKGSFSTLEIQRTEQGDSAMYLCASSLHTNYGYTFGSGTRLTVV.

The rearrangement links TRBV2 to TRBJ2-3; 7 bases line up with TRBD1. Germline assignment: CDR1 SNHLY and CDR2 FYNNEI. The junction had 2 bases not matched to a gene; V was cut back by 3 bases and J by 5 bases. CDR3 length equals 13 residues. The CDR3 here is CASSDWTGDTQYF. CDR3 in DNA: TGTGCCAGCAGTGATTGGACAGGAGATACGCAGTATTTT.